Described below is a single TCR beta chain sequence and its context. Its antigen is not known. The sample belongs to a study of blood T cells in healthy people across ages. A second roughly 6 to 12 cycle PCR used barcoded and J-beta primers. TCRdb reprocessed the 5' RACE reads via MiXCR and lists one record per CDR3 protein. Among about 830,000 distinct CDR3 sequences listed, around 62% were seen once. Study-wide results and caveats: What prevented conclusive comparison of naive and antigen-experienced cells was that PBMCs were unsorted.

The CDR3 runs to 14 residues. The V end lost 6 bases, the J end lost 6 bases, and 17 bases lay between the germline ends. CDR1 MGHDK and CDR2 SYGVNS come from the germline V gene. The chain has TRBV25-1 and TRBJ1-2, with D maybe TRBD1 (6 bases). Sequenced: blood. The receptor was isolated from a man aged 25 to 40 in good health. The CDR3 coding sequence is TGTGCCAGCAGCAAGGTCACAGGGTACAATGGCTACACCTTC. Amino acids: CASSKVTGYNGYTF.